This is a list of T cell receptor beta chains from one sample in a study of shared clonotypes between healthy human individuals. Generated by immunoSEQ multiplex PCR, the TCRdb table keeps only in-frame clones and is missing some. Of around 2.1 million clones listed, just over 90% are singletons. Sequenced material: naive CD8+ T cells from PBMCs. Source of these receptors: a man younger than 30 in good health. Some clones in this sample may be carry-over from other donors' samples. The CDR3 runs from the conserved cysteine through the conserved F or W. D genes are given only for firm matches. Clone size appears in some rows only: once, few, many, or a class for an expanded clone.

d_call j_call clone_size v_call cdr3_aa cdr3_nt
- TRBJ2-7 - TRBV30 CAWTLNVEQYF TGTGCCTGGACCCTCAATGTAGAGCAGTACTTC
- TRBJ2-1 once TRBV28 CASSLTGATYNEQFF TGTGCCAGCAGTTTAACAGGAGCCACCTACAATGAGCAGTTCTTC
TRBD1 TRBJ1-2 once TRBV4-1 CASSQDQGQFYGYTF TGCGCCAGCAGCCAAGACCAGGGACAGTTCTATGGCTACACCTTC
TRBD2 TRBJ2-3 few TRBV2 CASSGIAGSDTQYF TGTGCCAGCAGTGGAATAGCGGGCTCAGATACGCAGTATTTT
TRBD1 TRBJ2-5 - TRBV25-1 CASSGQGAFETQYF TGTGCCAGCAGTGGGCAGGGGGCGTTTGAGACCCAGTACTTC
- TRBJ2-1 - TRBV9 CASSHMSNEQFF TGTGCCAGCAGCCATATGAGTAATGAGCAGTTCTTC
TRBD2 TRBJ2-3 - TRBV7-2 CASSLKWGGRWTDTQYF TGTGCCAGCAGCTTAAAATGGGGCGGGAGGTGGACAGATACGCAGTATTTT
- TRBJ2-1 - TRBV9 CASSTNQVTSSYNEQFF TGTGCCAGCAGCACCAACCAGGTGACTAGCTCCTACAATGAGCAGTTCTTC
- TRBJ2-7 - TRBV11-2 CASSYSPQDTYEQYF TGTGCCAGCAGTTACTCGCCCCAAGATACCTACGAGCAGTACTTC
- TRBJ1-1 - TRBV30 CAWSVLGGRTEAFF TGTGCCTGGAGTGTACTAGGGGGGCGAACTGAAGCTTTCTTT
- TRBJ2-1 - TRBV19 CASRGDSPSYNEQFF TGTGCCAGTAGGGGGGACTCCCCGTCCTACAATGAGCAGTTCTTC
- TRBJ2-7 - TRBV2 CASRESGTASTYEQYF TGTGCCAGCAGGGAAAGCGGGACAGCATCGACCTACGAGCAGTACTTC
- TRBJ2-1 - TRBV7-9 CASSIGSSYNEQFF TGTGCCAGCAGTATCGGGAGCTCCTACAATGAGCAGTTCTTC
TRBD1 TRBJ2-7 - TRBV18 CASSTGGLGYEQYF TGTGCCAGCTCAACAGGGGGTCTTGGCTACGAGCAGTACTTC
- TRBJ1-5 - TRBV13 CASSQGNQPQHF TGTGCCAGCTCCCAGGGGAATCAGCCCCAGCATTTT
TRBD2 TRBJ2-7 - TRBV9 CASSGRTSAYEQYF TGTGCCAGCAGCGGGCGGACTAGCGCCTACGAGCAGTACTTC
- TRBJ2-1 - TRBV6-5 CASSYSTGEVGNEQFF TGTGCCAGCAGTTACTCGACCGGAGAGGTGGGCAATGAGCAGTTCTTC
- TRBJ1-3 once TRBV7-9 CASSFGGRLSGNTIYF TGTGCCAGCAGCTTTGGAGGGCGTCTCTCTGGAAACACCATATATTTT
- TRBJ2-1 - TRBV29-1 CSVVGSGYNEQFF TGCAGCGTTGTGGGTTCGGGATACAATGAGCAGTTCTTC
TRBD2 TRBJ2-3 - TRBV7-6 CASSSFGGNPDTQYF TGTGCCAGCAGCTCTTTCGGGGGGAACCCAGATACGCAGTATTTT
TRBD1 TRBJ1-5 - TRBV7-6 CASSETLFFGQGEYNQPQHF TGTGCCAGCAGCGAAACACTGTTCTTTGGACAGGGTGAATACAATCAGCCCCAGCATTTT
- TRBJ1-2 - TRBV21-1 CASSKSHRGGYTF TGTGCCAGCAGCAAAAGCCACAGGGGCGGCTACACCTTC
TRBD2 TRBJ2-1 - TRBV27 CASSGLADYNEQFF TGTGCCAGCTCGGGACTAGCGGACTACAATGAGCAGTTCTTC
TRBD1 TRBJ2-5 once TRBV13 CASSLGGQGQETQYF TGTGCCAGCAGCTTGGGCGGACAGGGGCAAGAGACCCAGTACTTC
- TRBJ1-5 few TRBV6-1 CASSVEVRVPQHF TGTGCCAGCAGTGTGGAGGTCCGCGTGCCCCAGCATTTT
- TRBJ2-1 - TRBV27 CASSLNRVVDEQFF TGTGCCAGCAGCCTCAACAGGGTCGTCGATGAGCAGTTCTTC
TRBD1 TRBJ2-7 - TRBV6-5 CASSSRAGGSYEQYF TGTGCCAGCAGTTCACGGGCAGGGGGATCCTACGAGCAGTACTTC
- TRBJ2-7 - TRBV20-1 CSAGRGYEQYF TGCAGTGCTGGGAGGGGGTACGAGCAGTACTTC
- TRBJ2-7 - TRBV9 CASSVGVGSSYEQYF TGTGCCAGCAGCGTAGGGGTGGGGAGCTCCTACGAGCAGTACTTC
- TRBJ2-5 - TRBV5-6 CASLDEQETQYF TGTGCCAGCTTAGACGAACAAGAGACCCAGTACTTC
TRBD2 TRBJ2-7 - TRBV6-6 CASSYSPGGGADMYF TGTGCCAGCAGTTACTCCCCGGGGGGGGGCGCCGATATGTACTTC
TRBD1 TRBJ2-7 - TRBV5-6 CASSDRTGGPYEQYF TGTGCCAGCAGCGACCGGACAGGGGGCCCCTACGAGCAGTACTTC
- TRBJ2-1 - TRBV7-9 CASSAQGNNYNEQFF TGTGCCAGCAGCGCGCAGGGTAATAATTACAATGAGCAGTTCTTC
TRBD1 TRBJ1-2 - TRBV28 CASSPRGRGTGGDYGYTF TGTGCCAGCAGTCCCCGGGGTAGGGGGACAGGGGGCGACTATGGCTACACCTTC
TRBD1 TRBJ2-7 - TRBV7-6 CASSFGTVYEQYF TGTGCCAGCAGCTTCGGGACAGTGTACGAGCAGTACTTC
- TRBJ2-3 - TRBV4-1 CASSQDRSLVGDTQYF TGCGCCAGCAGCCAAGACCGGAGCCTAGTGGGAGATACGCAGTATTTT
- TRBJ1-4 once TRBV9 CASSASPVATNEKLFF TGTGCCAGCAGCGCATCCCCAGTTGCAACTAATGAAAAACTGTTTTTT
- TRBJ1-1 - TRBV27 CASSLPGIGTEAFF TGTGCCAGCAGTTTACCCGGCATAGGCACTGAAGCTTTCTTT
- TRBJ2-7 - TRBV6-1 CASSELQGMTYEQYF TGTGCCAGCAGTGAACTACAGGGAATGACCTACGAGCAGTACTTC
- TRBJ1-2 - TRBV4-1 CASSQARVDGYTF TGCGCCAGCAGCCAAGCCCGGGTGGATGGCTACACCTTC